Following are 27 T cell receptor beta chains from one sample sequenced in a study of T cell responses to AZD1222 COVID-19 vaccine. Assay: immunoSEQ multiplex PCR; the TCRdb copy retains only in-frame clones and omits some. The sample has about 140,000 clones, and its top ten clones hold about 2.2%. Material: peripheral blood. The source is an adult in good health.

The chain couples TRBV12-3 or TRBV12-4 to TRBJ2-3, with 7 bases lining up with TRBD2. V trimming: 8 bases; J trimming: 0 bases; junction bases outside the gene matches: 2. The CDR3 has 13 amino acids. The CDR3 sequence is CASSSGSTDTQYF. CDR3 nucleotide sequence: TGTGCCAGCTCTAGCGGCAGCACAGATACGCAGTATTTT.

The chain has TRBV6-5 and TRBJ1-1, with D hard to call. The ends were cut back, 7 bases at V and 1 base at J, with 10 bases in the middle. The CDR3 loop spans 13 amino acids. The germline V gene encodes CDR1 MNHEY and CDR2 SVGAGI. CDR3 residues: CASNGVGNTEAFF. The CDR3 region has the DNA TGTGCCAGCAACGGAGTCGGGAACACTGAAGCTTTCTTT.

J is TRBJ1-2 and V is TRBV7-8, with unresolved D. Germline V CDR1 and CDR2: SGHVS, FQNEAQ. V lost 0 bases to trimming and J lost 0 bases, with 11 bases between them. This CDR3 has 16 amino acids. CDR3 residues: CASSLALDGSNYGYTF. Written as DNA, the CDR3 is TGTGCCAGCAGCTTAGCGCTAGACGGGTCTAACTATGGCTACACCTTC.

The CDR3: CASSQVLGENSPLHF. The CDR3 bases are TGTGCCAGCAGCCAAGTACTCGGGGAGAATTCACCCCTCCACTTT. The chain uses TRBV3-1 (or the pseudogene TRBV3-2) and TRBJ1-6; D is unresolved. CDR3 length: 15 amino acids. V lost 1 base to trimming and J lost 7 bases, with 11 bases between them. Germline V gene sequence: CDR1 LGHDT, CDR2 YNNKEL (reference sequence).

The V gene is TRBV3-1 (or the pseudogene TRBV3-2), the J gene TRBJ2-7, with D possibly TRBD1 on 6 matching bases. V was clipped by 0 bases and J by 7 bases, with 7 bases between them. This CDR3 region has 12 residues. The germline gives CDR1 LGHDT, CDR2 YNNKEL (reference sequence). The CDR3 coding sequence is TGTGCCAGCAGCCAAGAAGGGACAGAGCAGTACTTC. Its protein product is CASSQEGTEQYF.

V gene TRBV5-1 combines with J gene TRBJ2-5; TRBD1 is a possible D gene (6 bases). With 0 bases removed from V and 4 bases from J, the gap between germline ends came to 10 bases. Germline V gene lookup returns CDR1 SGHRS and CDR2 YFSETQ. The CDR3 runs 14 residues. The CDR3 nucleotides are TGCGCCAGCAGCTTGGGTCAGGGGAGAGAGACCCAGTACTTC. Translated, it gives CASSLGQGRETQYF.

DNA of the CDR3: TGTGCCAGCAGTTACCCAGGGGAAGAGACCCAGTACTTC. Protein product: CASSYPGEETQYF. This rearrangement joins TRBV6-5 to TRBJ2-5, with D possibly being TRBD1 (6 bases). V was clipped by 2 bases and J by 3 bases, with 7 bases between them. The CDR3 has 13 residues. In germline, CDR1 is MNHEY, CDR2 SVGAGI.

The chain links TRBV30 to TRBJ2-5, with 10 bases identical to TRBD2. The ends lost 4 bases at V and 2 bases at J; junction bases unmatched: 7. CDR3 length: 15 amino acids. CDR1 is GTSNPN and CDR2 is SVGIG in the germline V gene (reference sequence). In DNA form, the CDR3 reads TGTGCCTGGAAACGTAGCGGGGGGAATCAAGAGACCCAGTACTTC. This sequence encodes CAWKRSGGNQETQYF.

V gene TRBV27 combines with J gene TRBJ1-5; TRBD1 might be the D (5 bases). Per the germline V gene, CDR1 is MNHEY and CDR2 is SMNVEV (reference sequence). The CDR3 consists of 14 residues. V lost 5 bases and J 5 bases, leaving 13 bases between the germline ends. The chain's CDR3 is CASSPTGPDQPQHF. As DNA, the CDR3 is TGTGCCAGCAGTCCAACAGGACCTGATCAGCCCCAGCATTTT.

The J gene is TRBJ1-1, the V gene TRBV29-1; no firm D call. Germline CDR1 is SQVTM and CDR2 is ANQGSEA. V gave up 6 bases and J gave up 0 bases, with 8 bases separating them. The CDR3 spans 12 residues. CDR3 region: CSVGRLNTEAFF. The CDR3 DNA reads as TGCAGCGTGGGCAGACTGAACACTGAAGCTTTCTTT.

The rearrangement joins TRBV9 to TRBJ2-7; 9 nucleotides align to TRBD1. V lost 2 bases and J lost 6; bases outside the gene matches: 9. The length of the CDR3 is 15 residues. The germline gives CDR1 SGDLS, CDR2 YYNGEE. Here the CDR3 reads CASSVTPDRGGEQYF. CDR3 sequence (DNA): TGTGCCAGCAGCGTCACCCCGGACAGGGGTGGCGAGCAGTACTTC.

The chain links TRBV6-5 to TRBJ2-7, with D hard to call. The germline V gene has CDR1 MNHEY and CDR2 SVGAGI. V was pared by 5 bases and J by 3 bases, with 8 bases between. The CDR3 sequence is 12 residues long. This chain's CDR3 is CASSRVGYEQYF. The DNA of the CDR3 is TGTGCCAGCAGTAGGGTTGGCTACGAGCAGTACTTC.

The chain recombines TRBV6-5 with TRBJ1-2; 7 bases fit TRBD1. V was pared by 6 bases and J by 2 bases, with 3 bases of the junction left unmatched. Germline values: CDR1 MNHEY, CDR2 SVGAGI. The CDR3 totals 13 residues. The CDR3 DNA is TGTGCCAGCAGACAGGGGTCGAACTATGGCTACACCTTC. Its protein is CASRQGSNYGYTF.

The chain is built from TRBV4-1 and TRBJ1-3, with D perhaps TRBD1 (6 bases). CDR3 length equals 17 residues. Trimming took off 3 bases at V and 0 bases at J, with 15 bases between the two ends. Germline V gives CDR1 MGHRA, CDR2 YSYEKL. The CDR3 bases are TGCGCCAGCAGCCAGGGGGCCCGACAGTTCTCTGGAAACACCATATATTTT. Its translation is CASSQGARQFSGNTIYF.

This chain connects TRBV7-7 to TRBJ2-1, with a tentative D call TRBD2 (6 bases). The CDR3 covers 16 residues. Germline CDR1 and CDR2: SSHAT and FNYEAQ (reference sequence). V was trimmed by 1 base and J by 4 bases, leaving 14 bases between them. The CDR3 reads CASSLEAGPPYNEQFF. The CDR3 DNA is TGTGCCAGCAGCTTAGAGGCGGGGCCGCCTTACAATGAGCAGTTCTTC.

V and J are TRBV6-5 and TRBJ1-1; D unclear. V gave up 7 bases and J gave up 1 base, with 10 bases separating them. The germline V gene has CDR1 MNHEY and CDR2 SVGAGI. CDR3 length equals 13 residues. CDR3 region: CASTNPENTEAFF. The CDR3 DNA reads as TGTGCCAGCACCAACCCAGAGAACACTGAAGCTTTCTTT.

The CDR3 DNA sequence: TGTGCCAGCGCCCGGGGACATCCTAACACCGGGGAGCTGTTTTTT. Translating it yields CASARGHPNTGELFF. This chain connects TRBV6-5 to TRBJ2-2; possibly TRBD1 for D (6 bases). The V end lost 8 bases, the J end lost 2 bases, and 15 bases lay between the germline ends. The CDR3 loop spans 15 amino acids. Germline V CDR1 and CDR2: MNHEY, SVGAGI.

This chain links TRBV11-3 with TRBJ2-1; D is possibly TRBD2 (7 bases). Germline loops: CDR1 SGHNT, CDR2 YENEEA. V was pared by 1 base and J by 3 bases, with 10 bases between. This CDR3 is built from 15 residues. The CDR3 loop reads CASSLGGGDYNEQFF. The CDR3 DNA follows: TGTGCCAGCAGCTTAGGAGGGGGGGACTACAATGAGCAGTTCTTC.

The genes are TRBV15 and TRBJ1-2; TRBD1 matches at 8 bases. Germline-derived CDR1 and CDR2 are LNHNV and YYDKDF (reference sequence). V trimming: 1 base; J trimming: 8 bases; junction bases outside the gene matches: 9. This CDR3 comprises 15 residues. The CDR3 reads CATSRGAGGFRGYTF. The CDR3 DNA is TGTGCCACCAGCAGAGGGGCAGGGGGCTTTCGAGGCTACACCTTC.

CDR3 nucleotides: TGTGCCAGCAGCAAAGCAGGGGGGACAGGGTTCTATGGCTACACCTTC. Its protein product is CASSKAGGTGFYGYTF. This sequence joins TRBV21-1 and TRBJ1-2; the D call TRBD1 from the table was never checked on the DNA. TRBV21-1 represents a pseudogene. This CDR3 comprises 16 residues.

V usage is TRBV5-1 and J usage is TRBJ2-2; D remains ambiguous. Trimming stripped 0 bases from V and 0 bases from J, with 6 bases between. Germline CDR1 and CDR2: SGHRS and YFSETQ. The CDR3 length is 15 residues. CDR3 DNA: TGCGCCAGCAGCTTGGCCACCACGAACACCGGGGAGCTGTTTTTT. Translated, it gives CASSLATTNTGELFF.

V gene TRBV27 combines with J gene TRBJ2-3; 10 bases are shared with TRBD2. This CDR3 region has 18 residues. V trimming: 5 bases; J trimming: 2 bases; junction bases outside the gene matches: 13. Germline values: CDR1 MNHEY, CDR2 SMNVEV (reference sequence). The CDR3 is CASSPPGLAGVYTDTQYF. The CDR3 coding sequence is TGTGCCAGCAGTCCCCCCGGTCTAGCGGGGGTCTACACAGATACGCAGTATTTT.

The V call is TRBV6-5, the J call TRBJ1-3; possibly TRBD1 for D (5 bases). V was trimmed by 0 bases and J by 4 bases, leaving 7 bases between them. Germline V gene sequence: CDR1 MNHEY, CDR2 SVGAGI. This CDR3 spans 14 amino acids. CDR3 residues: CASSYSPGGNTIYF. DNA for the CDR3: TGTGCCAGCAGTTACTCTCCAGGGGGAAACACCATATATTTT.

The chain employs TRBV9 and TRBJ2-7; possible D gene TRBD2, 6 bases. CDR1 and CDR2 (germline): SGDLS, YYNGEE. The V and J ends lost 4 bases and 4 bases respectively, with 18 bases between them. The CDR3 length is 15 residues. DNA for the CDR3: TGTGCCAGCAGCCCTGGCGGGGCAGGAGGGTACGAGCAGTACTTC. Protein: CASSPGGAGGYEQYF.

This chain links TRBV29-1 with TRBJ2-3; D gene unclear. Germline V lookup: CDR1 SQVTM, CDR2 ANQGSEA. CDR3 length: 13 residues. V gave up 1 base and J gave up 9 bases, with 14 bases separating them. This CDR3 is CSVEGSVQDTQYF. The CDR3, as DNA: TGCAGCGTTGAAGGATCCGTTCAGGACACGCAGTATTTT.

The chain uses TRBV7-6 and TRBJ2-3, with 7 bases lining up with TRBD2. CDR3 length: 16 amino acids. CDR1 and CDR2 from the germline V gene are SGHVS and FNYEAQ. The J segment lost 4 bases and the V segment lost 1 base, leaving 8 bases of the junction unmatched. The CDR3 region has the DNA TGTGCCAGCAGCTTAGGCAGCGGGGCCTACGCAGATACGCAGTATTTT. Amino acids: CASSLGSGAYADTQYF.

This chain connects TRBV4-1 to TRBJ2-1; 11 bases fit TRBD2. V dropped 3 bases and J dropped 6; count of bases not matched to a gene: 19. From germline, CDR1 is MGHRA and CDR2 YSYEKL. The CDR3 sequence is 20 residues long. The CDR3 loop is CASSQTATGIGLAGGNEQFF. CDR3 DNA sequence: TGCGCCAGCAGCCAGACGGCTACCGGGATCGGGCTAGCGGGGGGCAATGAGCAGTTCTTC.